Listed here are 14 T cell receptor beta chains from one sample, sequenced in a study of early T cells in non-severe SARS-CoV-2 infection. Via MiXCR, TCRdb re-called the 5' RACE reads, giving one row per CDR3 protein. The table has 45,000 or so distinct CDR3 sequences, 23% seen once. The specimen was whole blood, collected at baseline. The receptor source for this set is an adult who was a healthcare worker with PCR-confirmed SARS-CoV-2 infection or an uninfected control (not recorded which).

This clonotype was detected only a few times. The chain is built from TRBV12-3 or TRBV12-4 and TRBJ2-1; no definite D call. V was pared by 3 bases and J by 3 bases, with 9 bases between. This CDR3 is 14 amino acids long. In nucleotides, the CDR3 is TGTGCCAGCAGTTTCAGCGTCAGCTACAATGAGCAGTTCTTC. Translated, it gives CASSFSVSYNEQFF.

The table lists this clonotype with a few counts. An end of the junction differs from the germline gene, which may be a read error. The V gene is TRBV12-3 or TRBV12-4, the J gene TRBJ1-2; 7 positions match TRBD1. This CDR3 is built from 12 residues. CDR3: CASTSQGGTQSF. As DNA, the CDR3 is TGTGCCAGCACCTCCCAGGGGGGGACTCAAAGCTTC.

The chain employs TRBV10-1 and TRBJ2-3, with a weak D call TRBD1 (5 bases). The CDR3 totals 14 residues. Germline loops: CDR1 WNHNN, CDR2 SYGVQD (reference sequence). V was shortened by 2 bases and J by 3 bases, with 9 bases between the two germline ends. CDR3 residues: CASSEGRATDTQYF. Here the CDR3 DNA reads TGCGCCAGCAGTGAGGGCAGGGCGACAGATACGCAGTATTTT.

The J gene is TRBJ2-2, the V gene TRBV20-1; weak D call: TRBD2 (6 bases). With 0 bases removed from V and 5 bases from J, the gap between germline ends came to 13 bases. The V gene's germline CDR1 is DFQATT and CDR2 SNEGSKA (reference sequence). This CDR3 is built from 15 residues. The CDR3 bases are TGCAGTGCTAGAGATTGGGCTAGCGCGACCGGGGAGCTGTTTTTT. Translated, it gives CSARDWASATGELFF.

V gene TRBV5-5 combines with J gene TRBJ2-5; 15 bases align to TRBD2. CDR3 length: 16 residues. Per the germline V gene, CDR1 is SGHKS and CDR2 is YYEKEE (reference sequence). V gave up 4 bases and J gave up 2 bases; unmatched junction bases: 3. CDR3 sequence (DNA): TGTGCCAGCAGCCGAGGGACTAGCGGGGGGCAAGAGACCCAGTACTTC. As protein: CASSRGTSGGQETQYF.

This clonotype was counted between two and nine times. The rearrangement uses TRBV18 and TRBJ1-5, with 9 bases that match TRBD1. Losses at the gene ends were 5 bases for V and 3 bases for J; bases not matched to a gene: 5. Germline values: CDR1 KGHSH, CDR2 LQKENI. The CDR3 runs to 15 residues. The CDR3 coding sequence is TGTGCCAGCTCAGTGGACAGGGGCGACAATCAGCCCCAGCATTTT. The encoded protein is CASSVDRGDNQPQHF.

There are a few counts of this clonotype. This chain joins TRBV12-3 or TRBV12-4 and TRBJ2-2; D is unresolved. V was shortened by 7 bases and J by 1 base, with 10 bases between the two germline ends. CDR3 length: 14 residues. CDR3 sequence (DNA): TGTGCCAGCATCCAGACACGGAACACCGGGGAGCTGTTTTTT. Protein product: CASIQTRNTGELFF.

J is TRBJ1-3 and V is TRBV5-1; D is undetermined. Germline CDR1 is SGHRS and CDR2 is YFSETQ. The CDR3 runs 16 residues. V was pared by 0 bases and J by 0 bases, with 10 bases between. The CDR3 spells CASSLEGSTSGNTIYF. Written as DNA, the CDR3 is TGCGCCAGCAGCTTGGAGGGCAGTACCTCTGGAAACACCATATATTTT.

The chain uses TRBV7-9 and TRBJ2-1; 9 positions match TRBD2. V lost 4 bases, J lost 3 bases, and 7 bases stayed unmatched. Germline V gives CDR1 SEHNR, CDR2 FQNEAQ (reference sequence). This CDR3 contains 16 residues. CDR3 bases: TGTGCCAGCAGCTCCCCCCGGCGGGGGGGCTACAATGAGCAGTTCTTC. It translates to CASSSPRRGGYNEQFF. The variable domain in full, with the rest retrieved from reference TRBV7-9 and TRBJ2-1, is DTGVSQNPRHKITKRGQNVTFRCDPISEHNRLYWYRQTLGQGPEFLTYFQNEAQLEKSRLLSDRFSAERPKGSFSTLEIQRTEQGDSAMYLCASSSPRRGGYNEQFFGPGTRLTVL.

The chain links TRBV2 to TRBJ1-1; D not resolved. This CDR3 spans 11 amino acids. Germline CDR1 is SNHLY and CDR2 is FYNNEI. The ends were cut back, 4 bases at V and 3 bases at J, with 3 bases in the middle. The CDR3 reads CASSGHTEAFF. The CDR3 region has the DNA TGTGCCAGCAGTGGGCACACTGAAGCTTTCTTT.

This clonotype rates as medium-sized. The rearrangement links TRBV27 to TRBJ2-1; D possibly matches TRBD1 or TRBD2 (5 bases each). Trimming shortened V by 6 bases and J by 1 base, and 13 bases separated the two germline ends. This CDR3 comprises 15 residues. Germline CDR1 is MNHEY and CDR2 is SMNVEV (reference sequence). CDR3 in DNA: TGTGCCAGCAGCAGGGAGATGGGATCCTACAATGAGCAGTTCTTC. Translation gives CASSREMGSYNEQFF.

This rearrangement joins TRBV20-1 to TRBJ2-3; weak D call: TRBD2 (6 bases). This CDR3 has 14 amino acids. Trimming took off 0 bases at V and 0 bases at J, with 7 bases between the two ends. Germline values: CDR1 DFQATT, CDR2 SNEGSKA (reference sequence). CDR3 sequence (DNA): TGCAGTGCTAGAGAGGGGGGTAGCACAGATACGCAGTATTTT. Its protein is CSAREGGSTDTQYF.

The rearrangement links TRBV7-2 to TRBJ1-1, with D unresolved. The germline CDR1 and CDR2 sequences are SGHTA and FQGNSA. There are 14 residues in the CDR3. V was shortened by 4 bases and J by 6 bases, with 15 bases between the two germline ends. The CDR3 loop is CASSSTFAGAEAFF. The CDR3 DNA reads TGTGCCAGCAGCTCGACTTTTGCCGGGGCTGAAGCTTTCTTT.

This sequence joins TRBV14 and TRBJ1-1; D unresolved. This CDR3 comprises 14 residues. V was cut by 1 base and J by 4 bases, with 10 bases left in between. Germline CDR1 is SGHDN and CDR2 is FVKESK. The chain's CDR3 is CASSQVGRATEAFF. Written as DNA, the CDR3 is TGTGCCAGCAGCCAAGTAGGACGGGCCACTGAAGCTTTCTTT.